This TCR beta chain was obtained from a study of T cell repertoires in cytomegalovirus infection. About the research overall: In public TCR beta signatures, there were indications of both CMV infection and matching HLA type.

This clonotype was seen many times. Its specificity is unknown. Each CDR3 protein gets one entry after TCRdb re-called the reads with MiXCR. This repertoire shows about 740,000 distinct CDR3 sequences, 35% found once; its top ten account for about 2.8%. V was pared by 5 bases and J by 4 bases, with 11 bases between. The germline V gene encodes CDR1 SGHTA and CDR2 FQGNSA. There are 13 residues in the CDR3. Study-wide results and caveats: CMV-specific TCR beta clonotypes restricted by HLA-C dominated the ex vivo response. Identification of carriers of CMV plus the relevant HLA was performed using cumulative public TCR beta family frequency.

Sequencing input: PBMCs. The chain has TRBV7-2 and TRBJ2-5; D gene uncertain. The receptor was isolated from a human donor in good health (CMV status not recorded). Some clones in this sample may be carry-over from other donors' samples. This CDR3 reads CASSPGLIETQYF. For the CDR3, the DNA is TGTGCCAGCAGCCCCGGCCTGATAGAGACCCAGTACTTC.